What follows is one T cell receptor beta chain and its context. Its antigen is unidentified. This entry comes from a study of T cells in localized non-small cell lung cancer. Trimming at V came to 0 bases and at J to 2 bases, leaving 11 bases not matched to a gene. This CDR3 region has 18 residues. Germline V CDR1 and CDR2: MGHRA, YSYEKL. Study-wide results and caveats: Appearance in adjacent lung was seen for a median approximately 59 of the top 100 tumor clones. Among the tissues sampled, uninvolved adjacent lung had the highest T cell clonality, above tumor. It remains possible that heterogeneity exists, since only one tumor region was sequenced.

TCRdb's copy holds only in-frame clones and misses some; the assay was immunoSEQ multiplex PCR. The table has about 92,000 clones, approximately 90% seen once; the top ten hold approximately 4%. The starting material was PBMCs, obtained before any cancer treatment. This TCR was sampled from a woman between 35 and 75 years old with stage II squamous cell lung carcinoma. The rearrangement joins TRBV4-1 to TRBJ2-3; 7 nucleotides align to TRBD1. The CDR3 region is CASSQEGGDRAVTDTQYF. Here the CDR3 DNA reads TGCGCCAGCAGCCAAGAAGGGGGAGACAGGGCGGTCACAGATACGCAGTATTTT.